The 14 T cell receptor beta chains below were found in one sample sequenced in a study of blood T cell repertoires in COVID-19. Data came from immunoSEQ multiplex PCR; TCRdb stores just in-frame clones and leaves some out. The table lists some 150,000 clones, approximately 80% of them singletons, with less than 50% in the top ten. The sample taken for sequencing was peripheral blood. The source of these receptors is a human donor in a cohort sampled during active COVID-19.

The chain uses TRBV11-3 and TRBJ1-1, with D possibly TRBD1 on 5 matching bases. Germline V gene lookup returns CDR1 SGHNT and CDR2 YENEEA. The CDR3 contains 15 residues. V was clipped by 2 bases and J by 6 bases, with 16 bases between them. CDR3 residues: CASSLNHAGSSEAFF. Here the CDR3 DNA reads TGTGCCAGCAGCTTAAATCACGCAGGGTCCTCTGAAGCTTTCTTT.

The V call is TRBV6-5, the J call TRBJ2-3; 9 bases are a match to TRBD2. With V trimmed by 2 bases and J by 5 bases, 5 bases remained unmatched. Germline V gene data show CDR1 as MNHEY and CDR2 as SVGAGI. The CDR3 has 15 amino acids. CDR3 bases: TGTGCCAGCAGTTACCCGCGGGGGGGGAGAGATACGCAGTATTTT. Its translation: CASSYPRGGRDTQYF.

Regarding this clone: The same CDR3 arises from other DNA sequences in this sample as well. This chain connects TRBV5-1 to TRBJ1-2, with 11 bases matching TRBD1. With V trimmed by 4 bases and J by 5 bases, 4 bases remained unmatched. Germline CDR1 reads SGHRS; CDR2 reads YFSETQ. The CDR3 totals 14 residues. As DNA, the CDR3 is TGCGCCAGCAGCCCAGGACAGGGGGCTTATGGCTACACCTTC. It codes for CASSPGQGAYGYTF.

The chain joins TRBV28 to TRBJ1-2, with TRBD1 matching 8 bases. Per germline, CDR1 MDHEN and CDR2 SYDVKM. Trimming took 1 base from V and 2 from J; bases not matched to a gene: 3. The CDR3 has 15 residues. The CDR3 protein is CASSLSGGLNYGYTF. CDR3 coding DNA: TGTGCCAGCAGTTTATCAGGGGGCCTAAACTATGGCTACACCTTC.

This clone was detected only once. V is TRBV19 and J is TRBJ1-4; D is unclear. The CDR3 runs to 13 residues. Germline loops: CDR1 LNHDA, CDR2 SQIVND (reference sequence). The V gene lost 8 bases and the J gene lost 6 bases, with 13 bases spanning the gap. This CDR3 reads CASDGGSYEKLFF. CDR3 DNA sequence: TGTGCCAGTGACGGCGGTTCATATGAAAAACTGTTTTTT. The full variable domain, completed using reference TRBV19 and TRBJ1-4, is DGGITQSPKYLFRKEGQNVTLSCEQNLNHDAMYWYRQDPGQGLRLIYYSQIVNDFQKGDIAEGYSVSREKKESFPLTVTSAQKNPTAFYLCASDGGSYEKLFFGSGTQLSVL.

The rearrangement links TRBV18 to TRBJ1-1; D possibly corresponds to TRBD1 (5 bases). Germline V CDR1 and CDR2: KGHSH, LQKENI. This CDR3 comprises 14 residues. Between the trimmed V and J ends, which lost 0 bases and 5 bases, there was a span of 10 bases. The chain's CDR3 is CASSPPIGVTEAFF. CDR3 nucleotides: TGTGCCAGCTCACCACCGATAGGGGTGACTGAAGCTTTCTTT.

V usage is TRBV6-2 or TRBV6-3 and J usage is TRBJ2-7, with D possibly matching TRBD1 (5 bases). V gave up 5 bases and J gave up 8 bases, with 10 bases separating them. There are 11 residues in the CDR3. Germline CDR1 MNHEY, CDR2 SVGEGT. CDR3 protein: CASSNPGKQYF. Here the CDR3 DNA reads TGTGCCAGCAGTAACCCAGGGAAGCAGTACTTC.

V gene TRBV11-1 combines with J gene TRBJ2-2; D is undetermined. The CDR3 extends over 15 amino acids. V was trimmed by 5 bases and J by 2 bases, leaving 12 bases between them. Germline CDR1 and CDR2: SGHAT and FQDESV (reference sequence). CDR3 protein: CASSGGVDNTGELFF. In DNA, the CDR3 is TGTGCCAGCAGCGGCGGAGTAGATAACACCGGGGAGCTGTTTTTT.

The genes are TRBV7-2 and TRBJ1-1; D uncertain. Germline CDR1 is SGHTA and CDR2 is FQGNSA. Deletions cut 7 bases from V and 1 base from J, with 10 bases between. The CDR3 runs to 13 residues. DNA for the CDR3: TGTGCCAGCAAGCAAACGAGGAACACTGAAGCTTTCTTT. Amino acids: CASKQTRNTEAFF. Full variable domain (rest looked up from reference TRBV7-2 and TRBJ1-1): GAGVSQSPSNKVTEKGKDVELRCDPISGHTALYWYRQSLGQGLEFLIYFQGNSAPDKSGLPSDRFSAERTGGSVSTLTIQRTQQEDSAVYLCASKQTRNTEAFFGQGTRLTVV.

The CDR3 is CASSPAGGGQPQHF. The CDR3 DNA reads as TGTGCCAGCTCACCCGCAGGGGGTGGCCAGCCCCAGCATTTT. The J gene is TRBJ1-5, the V gene TRBV18, with TRBD1 matching 7 bases. This CDR3 has 14 amino acids. After removal of 3 bases from V and 7 bases from J, the junction contained 6 bases not matched to a gene. Germline assignment: CDR1 KGHSH and CDR2 LQKENI.

The chain recombines TRBV3-1 (or the pseudogene TRBV3-2) with TRBJ1-2, with TRBD1 as a possible D gene (6 bases). This CDR3 has 14 amino acids. V gave up 4 bases and J gave up 2 bases, with 11 bases separating them. From germline, CDR1 is LGHDT and CDR2 YNNKEL (reference sequence). CDR3 nucleotides: TGTGCCAGCAGCCTTGGACAGTCCAACTATGGCTACACCTTC. Protein product: CASSLGQSNYGYTF.

The CDR3 loop is CASSPGQGIGETQYF. The DNA of the CDR3 is TGTGCCAGCAGTCCTGGACAGGGGATCGGGGAGACCCAGTACTTC. The J gene is TRBJ2-5, the V gene TRBV6-6; TRBD1 agrees at 9 bases. The CDR3 is 15 residues long. CDR1 is MNHNY and CDR2 is SVGAGI in the germline V gene (reference sequence). The junction had 9 bases not matched to a gene; V was cut back by 5 bases and J by 5 bases.

The rearrangement joins TRBV6-5 to TRBJ1-1, with D maybe TRBD1 (5 bases). V shed 0 bases and J shed 6 bases, with 11 bases lying between them. This CDR3 contains 14 residues. In germline, CDR1 is MNHEY, CDR2 SVGAGI. The CDR3 DNA sequence: TGTGCCAGCAGTTACTCTTATTGGGGGGCTGAAGCTTTCTTT. Its protein product is CASSYSYWGAEAFF.

This clone was counted many times. The DNA for the CDR3 is TGTGCCAGCAGTTACGGGGCAGGGGGCAATCAGCCCCAGCATTTT. It yields the protein CASSYGAGGNQPQHF. The chain carries TRBV6-5 and TRBJ1-5; tentatively, D is TRBD1 (6 bases). The CDR3 totals 15 residues. V was pared by 2 bases and J by 2 bases, with 10 bases between. Germline assignment: CDR1 MNHEY and CDR2 SVGAGI.